The 18 T cell receptor beta chains in this list originate from one sample, sequenced in a study of T cells in Graves' hyperthyroidism and ophthalmopathy. Amplified TCR beta CDR3 regions came from RNA transcripts. The TCR CDR3 first-round RT-PCR relied on the HTBI primer set. TCRdb reprocessed the multiplex PCR reads with MiXCR, giving one entry per CDR3 protein. The data hold around 340,000 distinct CDR3 sequences, with about 20% observed a single time. Sequencing input: blood. These receptors came from a woman between 50 and 59 years old with Graves' hyperthyroidism.

This clonotype has just a few counts. The chain carries TRBV5-6 and TRBJ2-1; D possibly corresponds to TRBD2 (6 bases). Trimming took off 4 bases at V and 8 bases at J, with 19 bases between the two ends. This CDR3 is 15 amino acids long. The germline V gene encodes CDR1 SGHDT and CDR2 YYEEEE. The CDR3 region has the DNA TGTGCCAGCAGCCCGAGGGGTCAGGGAGGTTATGAGCAGTTCTTC. It is translated as CASSPRGQGGYEQFF.

The rearrangement uses TRBV12-3 or TRBV12-4 and TRBJ2-4; D could derive from TRBD1 or TRBD2 (5 bases each). Trimming took 4 bases from V and 7 from J, leaving 17 bases between them. This CDR3 spans 15 amino acids. CDR3 sequence reads: CASSSGGQGVNIQYF. CDR3 in DNA: TGTGCCAGCAGTTCGGGTGGGCAGGGAGTTAACATTCAGTACTTC.

Only a few counts were recorded for this clonotype. The V and J genes are TRBV12-3 or TRBV12-4 and TRBJ1-1, with a weak D call TRBD1 (6 bases). The CDR3 extends over 14 amino acids. V lost 7 bases to trimming and J lost 4 bases, with 16 bases between them. CDR3 bases: TGTGCCAGCAACTCACAGGGACCGAGCACTGAAGCTTTCTTT. This codes for CASNSQGPSTEAFF.

This clonotype has a count of ten or more. The CDR3 DNA is TGTGCCAGCTCGCCCGGGTCGAACAATGAGCAGTTCTTC. It translates to CASSPGSNNEQFF. The chain employs TRBV18 and TRBJ2-1; D uncertain. Trimming stripped 6 bases from V and 5 bases from J, with 11 bases between. CDR1 KGHSH and CDR2 LQKENI come from the germline V gene. The CDR3 covers 13 residues.

There are many counts of this clonotype. The V call is TRBV18, the J call TRBJ1-6; D may be TRBD1 (5 bases). The germline CDR1 and CDR2 sequences are KGHSH and LQKENI. Deletions cut 3 bases from V and 7 bases from J, with 13 bases between. The CDR3 runs to 15 residues. CDR3 sequence reads: CASSPRDGENSPLHF. The DNA of the CDR3 is TGTGCCAGCTCACCCAGGGACGGAGAGAATTCACCCCTCCACTTT.

This clonotype was seen more than once but under ten times. V and J are TRBV29-1 and TRBJ2-3; 10 bases agree with TRBD1. This CDR3 spans 13 amino acids. Germline CDR1 reads SQVTM; CDR2 reads ANQGSEA. Losses at the gene ends were 7 bases for V and 3 bases for J; bases not matched to a gene: 4. CDR3 residues: CSASGQGTDTQYF. The CDR3 DNA is TGCAGCGCATCGGGACAGGGGACAGATACGCAGTATTTT.

CDR3 in amino acids: CASSPAGKSTEAFF. CDR3 DNA: TGTGCCAGTAGTCCCGCAGGGAAGAGCACTGAAGCTTTCTTT. This rearrangement joins TRBV19 to TRBJ1-1, with D possibly being TRBD1 (5 bases). CDR3 length equals 14 residues. The V end was cut by 5 bases, the J end by 4 bases, with 14 bases between. Germline values: CDR1 LNHDA, CDR2 SQIVND (reference sequence). The variable domain in full, with the rest retrieved from reference TRBV19 and TRBJ1-1, is DGGITQSPKYLFRKEGQNVTLSCEQNLNHDAMYWYRQDPGQGLRLIYYSQIVNDFQKGDIAEGYSVSREKKESFPLTVTSAQKNPTAFYLCASSPAGKSTEAFFGQGTRLTVV.

This clonotype was seen only a few times. The rearrangement uses TRBV25-1 and TRBJ1-4; TRBD1 might be the D (5 bases). The CDR3 consists of 16 residues. The V gene lost 4 bases and the J gene lost 0 bases, with 12 bases spanning the gap. The germline CDR1 and CDR2 sequences are MGHDK and SYGVNS. The CDR3 sequence is CASSARGAATNEKLFF. The CDR3 DNA is TGTGCCAGCAGTGCGAGGGGAGCCGCAACTAATGAAAAACTGTTTTTT.

The table lists this clonotype with a few counts. J is TRBJ2-7 and V is TRBV28; D is unclear. V was cut by 6 bases and J by 2 bases, with 11 bases left in between. The CDR3 has 13 residues. The V gene's germline CDR1 is MDHEN and CDR2 SYDVKM. Written as DNA, the CDR3 is TGTGCCAGCAGGGACGACGGGCCCTACGAGCAGTACTTC. Translated, it gives CASRDDGPYEQYF. Filled out from reference TRBV28 and TRBJ2-7, the complete variable domain reads DVKVTQSSRYLVKRTGEKVFLECVQDMDHENMFWYRQDPGLGLRLIYFSYDVKMKEKGDIPEGYSVSREKKERFSLILESASTNQTSMYLCASRDDGPYEQYFGPGTRLTVT.

This clonotype was seen more than once but under ten times. The CDR3 reads CASSLFGPRGGQETQYF. For the CDR3, the DNA is TGCGCCAGCAGCTTGTTCGGACCACGGGGGGGCCAAGAGACCCAGTACTTC. The rearrangement joins TRBV5-1 to TRBJ2-5; TRBD2 aligns across 8 bases. Trimming cost V 1 base and J 1 base; bases outside gene matches: 9. Germline values: CDR1 SGHRS, CDR2 YFSETQ. The CDR3 runs to 17 residues.

This clonotype was found many times. This chain connects TRBV20-1 to TRBJ2-1; 14 nucleotides agree with TRBD2. Germline CDR1 DFQATT, CDR2 SNEGSKA (reference sequence). Losses at the gene ends were 3 bases for V and 4 bases for J; bases not matched to a gene: 2. The CDR3 loop spans 15 amino acids. CDR3 coding DNA: TGCAGTGCTAGGGGACTAGCGGGAGATTACAATGAGCAGTTCTTC. This translates into CSARGLAGDYNEQFF.

This clonotype occurred a few times. The chain carries TRBV30 and TRBJ2-2; the D is unclear. The CDR3 has 12 amino acids. The V gene's germline CDR1 is GTSNPN and CDR2 SVGIG (reference sequence). The V end lost 3 bases, the J end lost 8 bases, and 10 bases lay between the germline ends. The CDR3 bases are TGTGCCTGGAGAGATGATAAGGGGGAGCTGTTTTTT. Amino acid sequence: CAWRDDKGELFF.

This clonotype occurred many times. The chain couples TRBV5-1 to TRBJ2-1, with D possibly being TRBD1 (6 bases). Germline-derived CDR1 and CDR2 are SGHRS and YFSETQ. The CDR3 has 14 amino acids. Trimming left V 4 bases short and J 5 bases short, with 13 bases between. The CDR3 DNA follows: TGCGCCAGCAGCCCCAGGACAGCTAACAATGAGCAGTTCTTC. It translates to CASSPRTANNEQFF.

This clonotype has only a few counts. CDR3 sequence (DNA): TGCGCCAGCAGTGCCCGGGACTCCCAAGAGACCCAGTACTTC. As protein: CASSARDSQETQYF. This sequence joins TRBV10-1 and TRBJ2-5, with D possibly TRBD2 on 6 matching bases. This CDR3 spans 14 amino acids. The germline CDR1 and CDR2 sequences are WNHNN and SYGVQD (reference sequence). Trimming took 4 bases from V and 1 from J, leaving 10 bases between them.

This chain joins TRBV24-1 and TRBJ2-1; 9 bases are a match to TRBD2. After removal of 3 bases from V and 4 bases from J, the junction contained 9 bases not matched to a gene. CDR3 length equals 17 residues. The V gene's germline CDR1 is KGHDR and CDR2 SFDVKD. Written as DNA, the CDR3 is TGTGCCACCAGTGATGGCTGGCTTACTAGCGGGTACAATGAGCAGTTCTTC. It codes for CATSDGWLTSGYNEQFF.

On this clonotype: One end of the junction is discordant with germline, which a read error may explain. The V call is TRBV29-1, the J call TRBJ2-3; D remains ambiguous. Germline V gene data show CDR1 as SQVTM and CDR2 as ANQGSEA. This CDR3 has 13 amino acids. CDR3: CTVVRISTDTQYF. CDR3 nucleotide sequence: TGCACCGTTGTCAGGATTAGCACAGATACGCAGTATTTT.

This clonotype was seen only a few times. The chain is built from TRBV6-1 and TRBJ2-3; 7 nucleotides line up with TRBD2. The CDR3 is made up of 17 amino acids. Losses at the gene ends were 3 bases for V and 2 bases for J; bases not matched to a gene: 11. The germline V gene encodes CDR1 MNHNS and CDR2 SASEGT. The DNA for the CDR3 is TGTGCCAGCAGTGACCCAACGAGCGGGGATACCACAGATACGCAGTATTTT. Residues: CASSDPTSGDTTDTQYF.

This clonotype was detected many times. V usage is TRBV27 and J usage is TRBJ2-3, with 7 bases matching TRBD1. The CDR3 is 14 residues long. Germline CDR1 is MNHEY and CDR2 is SMNVEV (reference sequence). V trimming: 7 bases; J trimming: 4 bases; junction bases outside the gene matches: 8. The DNA for the CDR3 is TGTGCCAGCACTCGGGTAGGGGGCGCAGATACGCAGTATTTT. It codes for CASTRVGGADTQYF.